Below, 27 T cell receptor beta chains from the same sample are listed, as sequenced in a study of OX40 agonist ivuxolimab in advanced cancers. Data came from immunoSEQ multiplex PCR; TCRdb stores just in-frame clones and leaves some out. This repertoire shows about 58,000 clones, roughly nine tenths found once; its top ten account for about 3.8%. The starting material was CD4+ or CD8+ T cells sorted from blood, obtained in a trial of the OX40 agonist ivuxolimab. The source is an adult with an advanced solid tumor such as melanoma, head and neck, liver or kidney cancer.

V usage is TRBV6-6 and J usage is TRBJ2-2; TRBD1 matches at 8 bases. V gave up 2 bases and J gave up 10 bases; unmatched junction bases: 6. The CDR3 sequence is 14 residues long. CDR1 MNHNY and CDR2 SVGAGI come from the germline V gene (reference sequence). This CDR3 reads CASSYGGQGSELFF. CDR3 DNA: TGTGCCAGCAGTTACGGTGGACAGGGCTCGGAGCTGTTTTTT.

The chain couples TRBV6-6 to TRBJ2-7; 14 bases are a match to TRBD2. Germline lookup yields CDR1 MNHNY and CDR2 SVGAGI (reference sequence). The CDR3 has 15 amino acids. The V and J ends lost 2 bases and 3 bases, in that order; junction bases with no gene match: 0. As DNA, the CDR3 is TGTGCCAGCAGTTACGGGACTAGCGGGAGCTACGAGCAGTACTTC. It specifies CASSYGTSGSYEQYF.

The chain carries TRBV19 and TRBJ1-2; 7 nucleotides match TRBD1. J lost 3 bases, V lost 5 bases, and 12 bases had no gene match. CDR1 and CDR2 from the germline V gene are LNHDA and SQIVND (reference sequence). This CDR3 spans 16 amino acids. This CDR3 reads CASSARSDRSYYGYTF. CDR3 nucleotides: TGTGCCAGTAGTGCCCGATCGGACAGGAGTTACTATGGCTACACCTTC.

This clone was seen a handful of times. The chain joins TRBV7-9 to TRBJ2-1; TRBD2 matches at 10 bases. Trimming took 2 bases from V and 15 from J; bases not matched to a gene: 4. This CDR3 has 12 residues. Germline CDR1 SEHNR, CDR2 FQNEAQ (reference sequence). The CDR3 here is CASSLLAGDLFF. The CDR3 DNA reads TGTGCCAGCAGCTTACTAGCGGGAGATCTGTTCTTC.

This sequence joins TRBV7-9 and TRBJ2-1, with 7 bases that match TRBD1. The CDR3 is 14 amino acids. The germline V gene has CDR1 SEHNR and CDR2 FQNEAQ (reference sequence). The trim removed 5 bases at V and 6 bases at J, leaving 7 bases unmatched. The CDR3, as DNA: TGTGCCAGCAGCGCCTTGACAGGGCCCAATGAGCAGTTCTTC. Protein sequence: CASSALTGPNEQFF.

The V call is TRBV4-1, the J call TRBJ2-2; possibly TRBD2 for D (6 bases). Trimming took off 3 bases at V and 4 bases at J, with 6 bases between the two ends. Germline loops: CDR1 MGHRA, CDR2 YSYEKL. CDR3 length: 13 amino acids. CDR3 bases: TGCGCCAGCAGCCACGGGGGCACCGGGGAGCTGTTTTTT. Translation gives CASSHGGTGELFF.

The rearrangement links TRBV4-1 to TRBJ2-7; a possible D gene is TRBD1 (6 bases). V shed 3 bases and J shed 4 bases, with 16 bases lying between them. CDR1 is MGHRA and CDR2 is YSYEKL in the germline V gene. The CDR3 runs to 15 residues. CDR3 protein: CASSQEPGQNYEQYF. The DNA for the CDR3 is TGCGCCAGCAGCCAGGAACCGGGACAAAATTACGAGCAGTACTTC.

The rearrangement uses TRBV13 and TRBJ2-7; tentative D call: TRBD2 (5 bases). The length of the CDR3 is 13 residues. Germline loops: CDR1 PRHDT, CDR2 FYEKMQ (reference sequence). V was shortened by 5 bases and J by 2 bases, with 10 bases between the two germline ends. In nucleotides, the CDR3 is TGTGCCAGCAGCGTTGACGGGGCCTACGAGCAGTACTTC. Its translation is CASSVDGAYEQYF.

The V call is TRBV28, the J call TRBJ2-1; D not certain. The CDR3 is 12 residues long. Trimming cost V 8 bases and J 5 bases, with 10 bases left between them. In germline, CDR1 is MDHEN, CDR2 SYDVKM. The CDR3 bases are TGTGCCAGCGAGGCCTACCACAATGAGCAGTTCTTC. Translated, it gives CASEAYHNEQFF.

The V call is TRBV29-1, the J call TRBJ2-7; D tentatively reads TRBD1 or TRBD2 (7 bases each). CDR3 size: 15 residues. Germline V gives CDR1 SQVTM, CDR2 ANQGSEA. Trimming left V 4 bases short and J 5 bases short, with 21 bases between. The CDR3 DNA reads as TGCAGCGTTGTAGGCCAGGGGGGGATCTGGAACGAGCAGTACTTC. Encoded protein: CSVVGQGGIWNEQYF.

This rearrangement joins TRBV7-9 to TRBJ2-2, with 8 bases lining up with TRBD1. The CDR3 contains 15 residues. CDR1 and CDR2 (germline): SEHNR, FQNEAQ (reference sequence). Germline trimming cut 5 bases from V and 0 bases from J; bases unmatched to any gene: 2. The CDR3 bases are TGTGCCAGCAGCCGGACAGGGACGAACACCGGGGAGCTGTTTTTT. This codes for CASSRTGTNTGELFF.

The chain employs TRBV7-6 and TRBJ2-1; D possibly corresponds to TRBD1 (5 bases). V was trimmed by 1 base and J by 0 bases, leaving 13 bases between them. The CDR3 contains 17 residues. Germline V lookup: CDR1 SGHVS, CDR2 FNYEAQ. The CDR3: CASSLGQRPSSYNEQFF. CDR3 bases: TGTGCCAGCAGCTTAGGACAGCGCCCGAGCTCCTACAATGAGCAGTTCTTC.

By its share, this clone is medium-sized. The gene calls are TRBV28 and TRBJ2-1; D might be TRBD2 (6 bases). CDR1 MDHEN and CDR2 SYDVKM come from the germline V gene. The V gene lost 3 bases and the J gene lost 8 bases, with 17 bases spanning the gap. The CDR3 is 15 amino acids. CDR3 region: CASSFIAGWVDEQFF. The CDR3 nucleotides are TGTGCCAGCAGTTTTATTGCGGGATGGGTAGATGAGCAGTTCTTC. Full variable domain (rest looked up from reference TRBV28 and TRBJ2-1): DVKVTQSSRYLVKRTGEKVFLECVQDMDHENMFWYRQDPGLGLRLIYFSYDVKMKEKGDIPEGYSVSREKKERFSLILESASTNQTSMYLCASSFIAGWVDEQFFGPGTRLTVL.

As DNA, the CDR3 is TGCGCCAGCAGCCAAGAGTCAAGGACAGTGAACACCGGGGAGCTGTTTTTT. Translated: CASSQESRTVNTGELFF. J is TRBJ2-2 and V is TRBV4-3, with D tentatively TRBD1 (6 bases). Germline V gives CDR1 LGHNA, CDR2 YSLEER. V was pared by 0 bases and J by 1 base, with 12 bases between. This CDR3 contains 17 residues.

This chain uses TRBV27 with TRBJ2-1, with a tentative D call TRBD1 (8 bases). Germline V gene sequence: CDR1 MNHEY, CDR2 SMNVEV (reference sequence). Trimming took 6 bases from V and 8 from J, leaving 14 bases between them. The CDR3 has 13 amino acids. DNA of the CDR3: TGTGCCAGCAGCAATACAGGGGGGGATGAGCAGTTCTTC. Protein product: CASSNTGGDEQFF.

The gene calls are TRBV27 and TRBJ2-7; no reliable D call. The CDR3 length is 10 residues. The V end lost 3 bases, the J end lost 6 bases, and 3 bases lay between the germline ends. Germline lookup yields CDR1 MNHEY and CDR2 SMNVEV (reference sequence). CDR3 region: CASSFPEQYF. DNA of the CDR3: TGTGCCAGCAGTTTTCCCGAGCAGTACTTC.

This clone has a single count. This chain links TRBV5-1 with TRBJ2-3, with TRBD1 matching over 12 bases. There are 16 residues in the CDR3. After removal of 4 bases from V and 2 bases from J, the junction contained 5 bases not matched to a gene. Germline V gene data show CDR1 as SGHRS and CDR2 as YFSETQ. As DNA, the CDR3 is TGCGCCAGCAGCCGGGGACAGGGGGCGGTCACAGATACGCAGTATTTT. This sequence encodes CASSRGQGAVTDTQYF.

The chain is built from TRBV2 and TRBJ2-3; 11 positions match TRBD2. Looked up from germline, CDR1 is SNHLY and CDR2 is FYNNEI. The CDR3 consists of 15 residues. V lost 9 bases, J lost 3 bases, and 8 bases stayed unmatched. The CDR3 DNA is TGTGCCAGTTCGGACCTAGCGGGGGGTACAGATACGCAGTATTTT. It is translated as CASSDLAGGTDTQYF. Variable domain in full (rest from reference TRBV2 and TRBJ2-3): EPEVTQTPSHQVTQMGQEVILRCVPISNHLYFYWYRQILGQKVEFLVSFYNNEISEKSEIFDDQFSVERPDGSNFTLKIRSTKLEDSAMYFCASSDLAGGTDTQYFGPGTRLTVL.

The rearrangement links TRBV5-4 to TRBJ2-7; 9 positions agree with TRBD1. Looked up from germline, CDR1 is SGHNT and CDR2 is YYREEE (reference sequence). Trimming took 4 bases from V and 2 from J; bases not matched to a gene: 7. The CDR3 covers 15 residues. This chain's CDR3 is CASSIGTGNTYEQYF. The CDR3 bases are TGTGCCAGCAGCATCGGGACAGGGAACACCTACGAGCAGTACTTC.

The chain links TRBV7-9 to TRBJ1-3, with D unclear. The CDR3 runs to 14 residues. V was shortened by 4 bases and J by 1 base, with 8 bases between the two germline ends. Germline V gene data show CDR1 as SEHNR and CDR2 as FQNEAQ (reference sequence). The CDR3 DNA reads TGTGCCAGCAGCTCCACCGGATCTGGAAACACCATATATTTT. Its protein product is CASSSTGSGNTIYF.

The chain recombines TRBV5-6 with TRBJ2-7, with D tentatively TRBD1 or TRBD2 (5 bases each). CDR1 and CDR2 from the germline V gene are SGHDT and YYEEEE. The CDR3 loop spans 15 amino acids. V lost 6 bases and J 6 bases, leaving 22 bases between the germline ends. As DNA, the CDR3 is TGTGCCAGCACCCCCGGTAGGGGAGTCCTCACCGAGCAGTACTTC. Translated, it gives CASTPGRGVLTEQYF.

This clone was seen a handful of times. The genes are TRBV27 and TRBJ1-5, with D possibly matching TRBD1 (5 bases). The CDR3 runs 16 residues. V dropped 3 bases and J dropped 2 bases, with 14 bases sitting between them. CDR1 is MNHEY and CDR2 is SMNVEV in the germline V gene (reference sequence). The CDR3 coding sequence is TGTGCCAGCAGTTTCTTAGGGGCCCTTGGCAATCAGCCCCAGCATTTT. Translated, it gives CASSFLGALGNQPQHF.

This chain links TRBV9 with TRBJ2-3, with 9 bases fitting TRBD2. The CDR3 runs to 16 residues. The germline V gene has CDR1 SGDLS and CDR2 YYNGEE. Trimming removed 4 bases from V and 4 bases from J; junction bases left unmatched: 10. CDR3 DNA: TGTGCCAGCAGCCTAGAGGCGGGAGGGCCATCAGATACGCAGTATTTT. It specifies CASSLEAGGPSDTQYF.

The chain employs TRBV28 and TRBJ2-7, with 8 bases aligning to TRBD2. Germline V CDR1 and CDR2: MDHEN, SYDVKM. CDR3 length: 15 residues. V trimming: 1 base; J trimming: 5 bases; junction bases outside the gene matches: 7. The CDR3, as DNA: TGTGCCAGCAGTTTATTGAGCGGGAGAAAAGACGAGCAGTACTTC. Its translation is CASSLLSGRKDEQYF.

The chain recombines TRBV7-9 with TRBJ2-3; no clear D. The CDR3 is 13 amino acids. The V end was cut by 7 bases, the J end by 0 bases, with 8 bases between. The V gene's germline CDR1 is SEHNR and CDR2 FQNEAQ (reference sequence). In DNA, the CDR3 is TGTGCCAGCACCGGTTGGAGCACAGATACGCAGTATTTT. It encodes CASTGWSTDTQYF.

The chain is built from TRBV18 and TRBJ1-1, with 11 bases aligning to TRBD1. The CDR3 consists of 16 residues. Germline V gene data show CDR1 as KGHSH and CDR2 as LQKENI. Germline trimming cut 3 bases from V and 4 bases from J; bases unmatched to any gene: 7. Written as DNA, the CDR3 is TGTGCCAGCTCACCCCAGGACAGGGGGCCGGGCACTGAAGCTTTCTTT. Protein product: CASSPQDRGPGTEAFF.

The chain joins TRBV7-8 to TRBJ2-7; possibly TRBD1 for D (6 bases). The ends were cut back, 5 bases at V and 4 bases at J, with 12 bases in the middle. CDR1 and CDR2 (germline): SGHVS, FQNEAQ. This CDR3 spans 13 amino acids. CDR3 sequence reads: CASSLDRSYEQYF. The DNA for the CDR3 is TGTGCCAGCAGCCTAGACAGGTCTTACGAGCAGTACTTC.